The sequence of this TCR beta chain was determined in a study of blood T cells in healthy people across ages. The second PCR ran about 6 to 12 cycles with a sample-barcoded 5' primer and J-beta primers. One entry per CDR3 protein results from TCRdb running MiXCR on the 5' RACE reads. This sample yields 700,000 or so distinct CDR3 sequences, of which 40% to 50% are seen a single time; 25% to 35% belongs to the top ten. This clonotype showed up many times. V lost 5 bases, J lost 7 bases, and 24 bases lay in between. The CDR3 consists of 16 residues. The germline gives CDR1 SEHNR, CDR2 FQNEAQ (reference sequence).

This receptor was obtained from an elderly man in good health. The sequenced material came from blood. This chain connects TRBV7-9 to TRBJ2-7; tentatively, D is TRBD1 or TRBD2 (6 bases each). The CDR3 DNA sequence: TGTGCCAGCAGCCCCATGGAGGGGGGTCAGGCTAGGGAGCAGTACTTC. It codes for CASSPMEGGQAREQYF.